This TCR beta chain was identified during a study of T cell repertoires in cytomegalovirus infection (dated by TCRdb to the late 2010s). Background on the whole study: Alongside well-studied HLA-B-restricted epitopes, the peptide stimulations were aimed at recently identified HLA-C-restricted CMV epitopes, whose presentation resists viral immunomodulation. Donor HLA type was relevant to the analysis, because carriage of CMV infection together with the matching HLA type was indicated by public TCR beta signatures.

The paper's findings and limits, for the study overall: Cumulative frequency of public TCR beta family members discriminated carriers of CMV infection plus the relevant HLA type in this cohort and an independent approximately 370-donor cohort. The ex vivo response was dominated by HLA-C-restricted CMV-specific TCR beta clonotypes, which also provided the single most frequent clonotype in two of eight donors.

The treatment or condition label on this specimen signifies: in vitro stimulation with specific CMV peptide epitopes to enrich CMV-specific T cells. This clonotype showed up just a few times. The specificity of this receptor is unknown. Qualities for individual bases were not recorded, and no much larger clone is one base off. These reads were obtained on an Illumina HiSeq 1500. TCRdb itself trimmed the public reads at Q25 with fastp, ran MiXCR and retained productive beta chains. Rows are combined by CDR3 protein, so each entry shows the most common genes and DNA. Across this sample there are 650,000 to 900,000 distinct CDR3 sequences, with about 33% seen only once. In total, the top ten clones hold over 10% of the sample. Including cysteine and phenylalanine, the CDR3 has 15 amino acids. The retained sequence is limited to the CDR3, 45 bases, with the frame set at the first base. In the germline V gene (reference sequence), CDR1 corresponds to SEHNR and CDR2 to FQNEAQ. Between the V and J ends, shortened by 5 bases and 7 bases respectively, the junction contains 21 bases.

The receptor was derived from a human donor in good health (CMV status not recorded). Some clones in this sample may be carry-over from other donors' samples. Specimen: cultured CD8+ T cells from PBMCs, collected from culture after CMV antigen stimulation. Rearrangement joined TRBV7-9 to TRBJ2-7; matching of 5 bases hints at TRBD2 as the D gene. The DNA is TGTGCCAGCAGCCCCCCAACCGGGGTGACTCTAGAGCAGTACTTC. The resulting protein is CASSPPTGVTLEQYF.